Listed here are 8 T cell receptor beta chains from one sample, sequenced in a study of blood T cell repertoires in COVID-19. The data were produced by immunoSEQ multiplex PCR, yet TCRdb's version contains in-frame clones alone and is incomplete. This table has 200,000 to 250,000 clones, about nine tenths appearing once. Sequenced: peripheral blood. The source is a woman aged 60-75 years who had recovered from COVID-19.

V usage is TRBV5-1 and J usage is TRBJ2-1; TRBD2 agrees at 7 bases. The V gene end was trimmed by 0 bases and the J gene end by 9 bases; junction bases not matched to a gene: 9. The germline V gene encodes CDR1 SGHRS and CDR2 YFSETQ. There are 15 residues in the CDR3. CDR3 sequence: CASSLEAGIKIEQFF. For the CDR3, the DNA is TGCGCCAGCAGCTTGGAAGCGGGGATCAAAATTGAGCAGTTCTTC.

This clone has a single count. The chain carries TRBV5-1 and TRBJ1-1; TRBD1 agrees at 7 bases. Unmatched junction bases numbered 3, after V lost 5 bases and J lost 5 bases. Germline CDR1 SGHRS, CDR2 YFSETQ. The CDR3 runs 12 residues. The CDR3 region has the DNA TGCGCCAGCAGGGAACAGGGGACTGAAGCTTTCTTT. This codes for CASREQGTEAFF.

The table lists this clone with a few counts. V is TRBV2 and J is TRBJ1-1; 8 nucleotides line up with TRBD1. CDR3 length: 17 residues. The germline V gene encodes CDR1 SNHLY and CDR2 FYNNEI. J lost 2 bases, V lost 5 bases, and 13 bases had no gene match. CDR3 bases: TGTGCCAGCAGTTATGGTATCCCAGGGGGCGTAAACACTGAAGCTTTCTTT. This codes for CASSYGIPGGVNTEAFF.

The genes are TRBV11-2 and TRBJ1-2; TRBD1 might be the D (6 bases). V was pared by 0 bases and J by 7 bases, with 9 bases between. CDR1 SGHAT and CDR2 FQNNGV come from the germline V gene. This CDR3 spans 13 amino acids. CDR3 in amino acids: CASSLDLRGGYTF. As DNA, the CDR3 is TGTGCCAGCAGCTTAGATCTCAGGGGTGGCTACACCTTC.

The chain carries TRBV12-3 or TRBV12-4 and TRBJ2-3, with 8 bases that match TRBD2. Germline trimming cut 11 bases from V and 6 bases from J; bases unmatched to any gene: 10. The CDR3 sequence is 13 residues long. The CDR3 loop is CAGRRGGRDTQYF. CDR3 DNA sequence: TGTGCCGGTCGCCGGGGGGGGAGGGATACGCAGTATTTT.

The chain has TRBV11-3 and TRBJ2-5; 8 bases are shared with TRBD1. The CDR3 length is 16 residues. V gave up 1 base and J gave up 4 bases; unmatched junction bases: 8. CDR1 is SGHNT, CDR2 YENEEA, per germline. The chain's CDR3 is CASSLGGTGELETQYF. The CDR3 DNA reads TGTGCCAGCAGCTTAGGGGGGACAGGAGAACTAGAGACCCAGTACTTC.

The rearrangement uses TRBV25-1 and TRBJ2-2; no clear D. The germline V and J ends were trimmed by 6 bases and 5 bases, with 7 bases remaining between them. The CDR3 consists of 12 residues. Germline V gene sequence: CDR1 MGHDK, CDR2 SYGVNS. CDR3 bases: TGTGCCAGCAGCCGGTGGACCGGGGAGCTGTTTTTT. This encodes CASSRWTGELFF.

This clone was detected only once. The V call is TRBV11-3, the J call TRBJ2-2; D not resolved. Germline V CDR1 and CDR2: SGHNT, YENEEA. The ends were cut back, 6 bases at V and 4 bases at J, with 6 bases in the middle. The CDR3 is 12 residues long. The CDR3 nucleotides are TGTGCCAGCAGGGCCAGCACCGGGGAGCTGTTTTTT. Encoded protein: CASRASTGELFF.